A selection of T cell receptor beta chains follows, all from one sample in a study of blood T cells in healthy people across ages. TCRdb itself ran the 5' RACE reads through MiXCR, one entry per CDR3 protein. This sample has about 600,000 distinct CDR3 sequences, with less than 60% found just once. Sequencing used blood. All receptors come from a man aged 80 or over in good health. Both conserved end residues are part of each CDR3. The D gene is left open where the match is weak. Clone size, where shown, is once, few, many, or a class for clones that have expanded.

clone_size,d_call,j_call,v_call,cdr3_nt,cdr3_aa
NA,NA,TRBJ2-7,TRBV7-2,TGTGCCAGCAGCCCAGGCGGCAGTTACTACGAGCAGTACTTC,CASSPGGSYYEQYF
NA,NA,TRBJ2-1,TRBV5-1,TGCGCCAGCAGCCTCACACGGAGCTCCTACAATGAGCAGTTCTTC,CASSLTRSSYNEQFF
few,TRBD2,TRBJ2-2,TRBV6-6,TGTGCCAGCAGTGAGTGGACTAGCCCAACCGGGGAGCTGTTTTTT,CASSEWTSPTGELFF
NA,NA,TRBJ2-7,TRBV20-1,TGCAGTGCTAGAGATCCGGCCGTTGGGTACGAGCAGTACTTC,CSARDPAVGYEQYF
NA,NA,TRBJ2-5,TRBV5-5,TGTGCCAGCATCCCCGTAAGCGGCGCCTTGTACCAAGAGACCCAGTACTTC,CASIPVSGALYQETQYF
NA,TRBD1,TRBJ1-5,TRBV6-2/TRBV6-3,TGTGCCAGCAGTCACACACAGGGGCCGGGCAATCAGCCCCAGCATTTT,CASSHTQGPGNQPQHF
NA,NA,TRBJ1-2,TRBV20-1,TGCAGTGCCAGATTTTCTAACTTTAACTATGGCTACACCTTC,CSARFSNFNYGYTF
NA,NA,TRBJ2-1,TRBV20-1,TGCAGTGCTAGAGTTCAGGTCGGGAGTTCCTACAATGAGCAGTTCTTC,CSARVQVGSSYNEQFF
few,NA,TRBJ1-3,TRBV6-6,TGTGCCAGCAGTTACGGCCAGGGTTCCAGAAACACCATATATTTT,CASSYGQGSRNTIYF
few,TRBD1,TRBJ2-1,TRBV5-5,TGTGCCAGCAGCTTAGAGACAGGGGTGGGTCGCACGTTCTTC,CASSLETGVGRTFF
once,TRBD2,TRBJ2-5,TRBV24-1,TGTGCCACCAGTGATCCGGGACTAGCGGGAGTAGAGACCCAGTACTTC,CATSDPGLAGVETQYF
many,TRBD1,TRBJ2-7,TRBV20-1,TGCAGTGCTCCCTCCGGCACAGGGGTAAGCGAGCAGTACTTC,CSAPSGTGVSEQYF
once,NA,TRBJ2-5,TRBV7-7,TGTGCTAGCAGCCCTGAGCGCGGGCCCCAAGAGACCCAGTACTTC,CASSPERGPQETQYF
NA,NA,TRBJ1-2,TRBV2,TGTGCCAGCAGACGCGACCCCGGAGGGTCCTATGGCTACACCTTC,CASRRDPGGSYGYTF
NA,NA,TRBJ2-5,TRBV20-1,TGCAGTGCACCCACGAGGATAGCTACACTTCAAGAGACCCAGTACTTC,CSAPTRIATLQETQYF
NA,TRBD2,TRBJ2-1,TRBV20-1,TGCAGTGCCCTATTGGGACTAGCGGGAAGCAATGAGCAGTTCTTC,CSALLGLAGSNEQFF
NA,TRBD2,TRBJ2-1,TRBV7-9,TGTGCCAGCAGCTTAGGCGGGAGGGCCCGGGAGGAGCAGTTCTTC,CASSLGGRAREEQFF
many,NA,TRBJ2-6,TRBV6-6,TGTGCCAGCAGGTCAAGCTCTGGGGCCAACGTCCTGACTTTC,CASRSSSGANVLTF
once,NA,TRBJ2-7,TRBV2,TGTGCCTTCCGGAAGGACGGTTACTCCTACGAGCAGTACTTC,CAFRKDGYSYEQYF
NA,NA,TRBJ2-3,TRBV20-1,TGCAGTGCTATACGGTCAAACACAGATACGCAGTATTTT,CSAIRSNTDTQYF
NA,NA,TRBJ2-3,TRBV7-9,TGTGCCAGCAGCAAAACCGGGACACTGAGCACAGATACGCAGTATTTT,CASSKTGTLSTDTQYF
NA,NA,TRBJ2-1,TRBV20-1,TGCAGTGCTAAACGGTTCGGCAATGAGCAGTTCTTC,CSAKRFGNEQFF
once,NA,TRBJ2-5,TRBV19,TGTGCCAGTAGTGGGGCACAGCAAGGGACCCAGTACTTC,CASSGAQQGTQYF
NA,NA,TRBJ2-7,TRBV15,TGTGCCACCAGCAGAGTGGCCACTTCCTACGAGCAGTACTTC,CATSRVATSYEQYF
NA,NA,TRBJ1-1,TRBV2,TGTGCCAGCAAGGTCGGGGTAAACACTGAAGCTTTCTTT,CASKVGVNTEAFF
few,NA,TRBJ1-6,TRBV10-3,TGTGCCATCAGTGAGTCGCAGGATTCACCCCTCCACTTT,CAISESQDSPLHF
NA,NA,TRBJ2-3,TRBV13,TGTGCCAGCAGCTTAGAGGGGATTGGCACAGATACGCAGTATTTT,CASSLEGIGTDTQYF
few,NA,TRBJ2-1,TRBV29-1,TGCAGCGTTGGTAATAGCTACAATGAGCAGTTCTTC,CSVGNSYNEQFF
once,TRBD2,TRBJ2-3,TRBV29-1,TGCAGCGTTGATGGGGAGGGAGCCACAGATACGCAGTATTTT,CSVDGEGATDTQYF
NA,NA,TRBJ1-5,TRBV7-9,TGTGCCAGCAGCTTAGGGGAGGATCAGCCCCAGCATTTT,CASSLGEDQPQHF
few,TRBD2,TRBJ2-7,TRBV20-1,TGCAGTGCTACCGGGACTAGCATCTTTTCCGAGCAGTACTTC,CSATGTSIFSEQYF
NA,NA,TRBJ2-5,TRBV7-9,TGTGCCAGCAGCCGACACTTCCAAGAGACCCAGTACTTC,CASSRHFQETQYF
few,TRBD2,TRBJ2-3,TRBV9,TGTGCCAGCAACCAAGCGGGAATGCCCACAGATACGCAGTATTTT,CASNQAGMPTDTQYF
NA,TRBD1,TRBJ1-5,TRBV20-1,TGCAGTGCTAGTCAGGGGGCAGTGCAGCCCCAGCATTTT,CSASQGAVQPQHF
few,TRBD2,TRBJ2-5,TRBV20-1,TGCAGTGCTAGCACCACTGCCGGGACTAGCGGGAGTCAGACCCAGTACTTC,CSASTTAGTSGSQTQYF
few,NA,TRBJ2-3,TRBV3-1,TGTGCCAGCAGCGTGCTGGGAGATACGCAGTATTTT,CASSVLGDTQYF
many,NA,TRBJ1-1,TRBV12-5,TGTGCTAGTGGTTTCAGCCCCTCCGGGGCGTTCACTGAAGCTTTCTTT,CASGFSPSGAFTEAFF
few,NA,TRBJ2-5,TRBV10-3,TGTGCCATCAGTGCGGTCGGCAGGCAAGAGACCCAGTACTTC,CAISAVGRQETQYF
NA,TRBD2,TRBJ2-7,TRBV10-3,TGTGCCATCAGTGAGTCTTCTAGCGGGAGCGTCTACGTGCAGTACTTC,CAISESSSGSVYVQYF
few,NA,TRBJ1-6,TRBV7-9,TGTGCCAGCAGCCCTGGACAGCCTCATTCACCCCTCCACTTT,CASSPGQPHSPLHF
NA,NA,TRBJ1-1,TRBV6-1,TGTGCCAGCACCCCATCGGCGGGGTTGGGCACTGAAGCTTTCTTT,CASTPSAGLGTEAFF
few,NA,TRBJ2-5,TRBV12-3/TRBV12-4,TGTGCCAGCAGTCGCAACTTGGGAGAGACCCAGTACTTC,CASSRNLGETQYF
few,TRBD2,TRBJ2-7,TRBV20-1,TGCAGTGCTAGAGTGACTAGCGGCGAGCAGTACTTC,CSARVTSGEQYF